This T cell receptor beta chain was documented in a study of blood T cell repertoires in COVID-19. CDR3 length: 15 amino acids. Looked up from germline, CDR1 is KGHSH and CDR2 is LQKENI. V shed 6 bases and J 4 bases; nucleotides not matched to a gene: 9. A few counts support this clone. Sequencing was performed with immunoSEQ multiplex PCR; in TCRdb, only in-frame clones are kept and a portion is missing. The sample gives about 210,000 clones, almost 85% of which show up once; about 12% is in the top ten. The sequence came from a woman aged 40 to 50 with acute or convalescent COVID-19. The V call is TRBV18, the J call TRBJ2-5; TRBD2 matches at 9 bases. The source material was peripheral blood. As DNA, the CDR3 is TGTGCCAGCTCCGGTAGCGGGAGTCTCGGAGAGACCCAGTACTTC. It is translated as CASSGSGSLGETQYF.